These T cell receptor beta chains were read from a single sample in a study of beta chain features in type 1 diabetes. Profiling relied on immunoSEQ multiplex PCR, and the TCRdb table lists in-frame clones only, not all of them. The sample carries roughly 180,000 clones, around 13% recorded once. Sequenced sample: central memory CD4+ T cells from blood. The receptors were sampled from a woman between 18 and 30 years old in good health. Both conserved end residues are part of each CDR3. A D gene is named only where the DNA matches it firmly. Clone sizes are given selectively: once, few, many, or a class where the clone is expanded.

clone_size	v_call	cdr3_length	d_call	j_call	cdr3_aa	cdr3_nt
.	TRBV9	13	.	TRBJ1-1	CASSQGENTEAFF	TGTGCCAGCAGCCAAGGGGAGAACACTGAAGCTTTCTTT
.	TRBV7-3	14	TRBD2	TRBJ2-3	CASSLSTSTDTQYF	TGTGCCAGCAGCTTATCGACTAGCACGGATACGCAGTATTTT
few	TRBV6-5	16	TRBD1	TRBJ2-2	CASSFGADRSVGELFF	TGTGCCAGCAGTTTTGGAGCGGACAGGAGTGTCGGGGAGCTGTTTTTT
.	TRBV5-1	14	.	TRBJ2-2	CASSLGQGTGELFF	TGCGCCAGCAGCTTGGGGCAGGGAACCGGGGAGCTGTTTTTT
.	TRBV7-2	13	.	TRBJ2-1	CASSAYNYNEQFF	TGTGCCAGCAGCGCCTATAATTACAATGAGCAGTTCTTC
.	TRBV29-1	13	.	TRBJ1-4	CSVAGGSLEKLFF	TGCAGCGTAGCTGGGGGGAGTCTGGAAAAACTGTTTTTT
.	TRBV7-9	15	TRBD1	TRBJ2-2	CASSLLTGAAGELFF	TGTGCCAGCAGCCTCCTGACAGGGGCGGCCGGGGAGCTGTTTTTT
many	TRBV9	15	TRBD2	TRBJ2-7	CASSSAGLNSYEQYF	TGTGCCAGCAGCTCAGCGGGACTGAACTCCTACGAGCAGTACTTC
.	TRBV7-9	15	.	TRBJ2-1	CASSLRGNSYNEQFF	TGTGCCAGCAGCTTAAGGGGAAACTCCTACAATGAGCAGTTCTTC
few	TRBV6-5	13	.	TRBJ2-5	CASRRGWQETQYF	TGTGCCAGCAGGCGGGGATGGCAAGAGACCCAGTACTTC
.	TRBV7-9	13	.	TRBJ1-4	CASSPEGSRGLFF	TGTGCCAGCAGCCCAGAGGGCTCCCGAGGACTGTTTTTT
.	TRBV28	14	TRBD2	TRBJ2-7	CASGRREGSYEQYF	TGTGCCTCGGGTCGAAGGGAGGGCTCCTACGAGCAGTACTTC
few	TRBV5-1	14	TRBD1	TRBJ2-2	CASREQGAAGELFF	TGCGCCAGCAGGGAGCAGGGGGCTGCCGGGGAGCTGTTTTTT
few	TRBV5-1	12	.	TRBJ2-1	CASGPQGRGQFF	TGCGCCAGCGGTCCACAGGGCCGTGGGCAGTTCTTC
few	TRBV28	15	.	TRBJ1-1	CASSLVQGGDTEAFF	TGTGCCAGCAGTTTGGTACAGGGAGGGGACACTGAAGCTTTCTTT
.	TRBV7-9	13	.	TRBJ2-5	CASSSTLAGTQYF	TGTGCCAGCAGCTCCACCCTTGCAGGGACCCAGTACTTC
.	TRBV30	12	.	TRBJ2-3	CAWRGSTDTQYF	TGTGCCTGGCGGGGTAGCACAGATACGCAGTATTTT
few	TRBV7-9	12	.	TRBJ2-3	CASSPQTDTQYF	TGTGCCAGCAGCCCCCAGACAGATACGCAGTATTTT
few	TRBV25-1	12	.	TRBJ2-1	CASRRDSNEQFF	TGTGCCAGCAGACGGGATAGCAATGAGCAGTTCTTC
.	TRBV7-3	17	TRBD2	TRBJ2-2	CASSLASAGGQRGELFF	TGTGCCAGCAGCTTAGCTTCGGCGGGAGGGCAACGCGGGGAGCTGTTTTTT
few	TRBV5-4	13	TRBD1	TRBJ1-4	CASSIDRDEKLFF	TGTGCCAGCAGCATCGACAGGGATGAAAAACTGTTTTTT
few	TRBV7-8	13	.	TRBJ1-1	CASSKAGNTEAFF	TGTGCCAGCAGCAAAGCAGGAAACACTGAAGCTTTCTTT
few	TRBV7-2	14	TRBD2	TRBJ2-5	CASSLGTSEETQYF	TGTGCCAGCAGCTTAGGGACTAGCGAAGAGACCCAGTACTTC
.	TRBV29-1	15	TRBD2	TRBJ2-7	CSVEDIPSGTHEQYF	TGCAGCGTTGAAGATATACCTAGCGGGACCCACGAGCAGTACTTC
few	TRBV5-4	16	.	TRBJ1-2	CASSLAWQASNYGYTF	TGTGCCAGCAGCTTGGCTTGGCAGGCCTCTAACTATGGCTACACCTTC
.	TRBV7-9	16	TRBD2	TRBJ2-1	CASSTTYSGSRNEQFF	TGTGCCAGCAGCACTACCTATAGCGGGAGTAGGAATGAGCAGTTCTTC
few	TRBV23-1	15	.	TRBJ1-1	CASSQHQGKHTEAFF	TGCGCCAGCAGTCAACATCAGGGGAAACACACTGAAGCTTTCTTT
few	TRBV7-3	12	.	TRBJ2-2	CASSLPPGELFF	TGTGCCAGCAGCCTTCCCCCCGGGGAGCTGTTTTTT
.	TRBV2	12	TRBD1	TRBJ2-7	CARHGTGASQYF	TGTGCCAGACACGGGACAGGGGCCAGTCAGTACTTC
few	TRBV7-9	15	.	TRBJ2-3	CASSLGEGRTDTQYF	TGTGCCAGCAGCTTAGGAGAGGGCCGCACAGATACGCAGTATTTT
few	TRBV30	13	.	TRBJ2-1	CAWSVQAYNEQFF	TGTGCCTGGAGTGTACAGGCGTACAATGAGCAGTTCTTC
.	TRBV6-5	14	.	TRBJ2-4	CASSYDRGGSIQYF	TGTGCCAGCAGTTATGACAGGGGAGGGTCCATTCAGTACTTC
.	TRBV27	14	.	TRBJ2-2	CASRLTGSVGELFF	TGTGCCAGCAGATTAACAGGGTCGGTCGGGGAGCTGTTTTTT
.	TRBV5-1	15	.	TRBJ1-1	CASSLGTARGTEAFF	TGCGCCAGCAGCTTAGGGACGGCGCGGGGCACTGAAGCTTTCTTT
.	TRBV2	19	.	TRBJ2-6	CASRVGRGLPSSGANVLTF	TGTGCCAGCAGGGTAGGCAGGGGCCTACCCAGCTCTGGGGCCAACGTCCTGACTTTC
.	TRBV2	14	.	TRBJ1-5	CASSESVSNQPQHF	TGTGCCAGCAGTGAGAGCGTTAGCAATCAGCCCCAGCATTTT
medium-sized	TRBV2	15	TRBD2	TRBJ2-1	CASTASGIAWGEQFF	TGTGCCAGCACAGCTAGCGGGATAGCGTGGGGTGAGCAGTTCTTC
once	TRBV18	13	.	TRBJ2-7	CASSRSGSYEQYF	TGTGCCAGCTCACGTAGTGGCTCCTACGAGCAGTACTTC
.	TRBV28	13	.	TRBJ2-5	CASSYPQTVTQYF	TGTGCCAGCAGTTACCCCCAAACGGTGACCCAGTACTTC
many	TRBV9	15	.	TRBJ1-5	CASSVAGGSNQPQHF	TGTGCCAGCAGCGTAGCAGGCGGGAGCAATCAGCCCCAGCATTTT
few	TRBV4-3	16	TRBD2	TRBJ2-1	CASSSGLAGGWNEQFF	TGCGCCAGCAGCTCGGGACTAGCGGGAGGGTGGAATGAGCAGTTCTTC
.	TRBV7-2	13	.	TRBJ2-1	CASSFGQYNEQFF	TGTGCCAGCAGCTTTGGACAGTACAATGAGCAGTTCTTC
.	TRBV30	12	.	TRBJ2-7	CASSFGGYEQYF	TGTGCCAGTAGTTTCGGGGGCTACGAGCAGTACTTC
.	TRBV9	15	TRBD2	TRBJ2-3	CASSGGLTSADTQYF	TGTGCCAGCAGCGGGGGACTAACCTCCGCAGATACGCAGTATTTT
once	TRBV6-5	15	TRBD2	TRBJ2-1	CASRKGLAGHNEQFF	TGTGCCAGCAGAAAGGGACTAGCGGGTCACAATGAGCAGTTCTTC
few	TRBV6-6	14	TRBD2	TRBJ2-1	CALAGGPGNNEQFF	TGTGCCCTTGCGGGAGGGCCGGGAAACAATGAGCAGTTCTTC
.	TRBV5-1	16	TRBD2	TRBJ2-2	CASASPGLDFTGELFF	TGCGCCAGCGCTTCACCAGGACTAGACTTTACCGGGGAGCTGTTTTTT
.	TRBV11-2	19	TRBD2	TRBJ2-5	CASSLLPTSGSFRQETQYF	TGTGCCAGCAGCTTACTACCGACTAGCGGGAGTTTCCGACAAGAGACCCAGTACTTC
few	TRBV4-1	15	.	TRBJ2-1	CASSQPSDTRGEQFF	TGCGCCAGCAGCCAACCGAGCGATACAAGAGGCGAGCAGTTCTTC
.	TRBV5-1	14	.	TRBJ1-4	CASSLTPAGEKLFF	TGCGCCAGCAGCTTGACCCCGGCAGGAGAAAAACTGTTTTTT
few	TRBV19	15	.	TRBJ1-4	CASSTVSATNEKLFF	TGTGCCAGTAGTACCGTCAGTGCAACTAATGAAAAACTGTTTTTT
few	TRBV9	14	.	TRBJ2-7	CASSATLASYEQYF	TGTGCCAGCAGCGCTACATTAGCCTCCTACGAGCAGTACTTC
.	TRBV25-1	15	.	TRBJ2-5	CASSESRQPWETQYF	TGTGCCAGCAGTGAATCGCGGCAGCCCTGGGAGACCCAGTACTTC
.	TRBV9	14	.	TRBJ2-3	CASSVSRITDTQYF	TGTGCCAGCAGCGTTTCTAGGATCACAGATACGCAGTATTTT
few	TRBV28	14	.	TRBJ2-7	CASTTGTSSYEQYF	TGTGCCAGCACAACCGGGACATCTTCCTACGAGCAGTACTTC